The clone carrying this TCR beta chain appeared a few times. Its antigen is as yet unknown. The record originates from a study of beta chain features in type 1 diabetes. Between the trimmed V and J ends, which lost 5 bases and 1 base, there was a span of 5 bases. The CDR3 runs 12 residues. Germline CDR1 and CDR2: SGHDN and FVKESK. The isolated RNA, all of it, was reverse transcribed, so expressed TCRB transcripts were what got sequenced. Clones were sequenced by immunoSEQ multiplex PCR, and TCRdb holds only the in-frame ones, with some missing. The sample has roughly 160,000 clones; around 8.3% are singletons. Study-wide results and caveats: TCRB CDR3s from Type 1 diabetes patients were moderately but significantly shorter in all four CD4+ subsets.

By way of CD45RO/CCR7/CD25/CD127/CD95/CD27, the CD4+ regulatory, stem cell-like memory, central memory and naive cells were sorted. This chain joins TRBV14 and TRBJ1-2, with D unclear. Material: central memory CD4+ T cells from blood. This TCR was sampled from a woman between 18 and 30 years old with type 1 diabetes. The CDR3 spells CASSGNNYGYTF. Here the CDR3 DNA reads TGTGCCAGCAGCGGCAATAACTATGGCTACACCTTC.